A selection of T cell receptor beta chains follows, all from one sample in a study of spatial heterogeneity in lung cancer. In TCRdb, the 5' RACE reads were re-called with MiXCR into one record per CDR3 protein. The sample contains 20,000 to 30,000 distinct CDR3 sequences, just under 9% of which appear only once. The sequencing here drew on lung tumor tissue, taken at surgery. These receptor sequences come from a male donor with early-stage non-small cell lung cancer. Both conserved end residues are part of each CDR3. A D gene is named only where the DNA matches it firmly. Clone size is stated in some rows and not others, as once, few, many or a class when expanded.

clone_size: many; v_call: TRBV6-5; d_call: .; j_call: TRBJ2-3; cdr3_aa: CASSSEGADTQYF; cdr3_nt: TGTGCCAGCAGCTCCGAAGGGGCAGATACGCAGTATTTT
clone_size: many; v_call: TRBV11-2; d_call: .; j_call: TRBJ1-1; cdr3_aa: CASSFKGPPGGTEAFF; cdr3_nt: TGTGCCAGCAGCTTTAAAGGACCCCCCGGCGGCACTGAAGCTTTCTTT
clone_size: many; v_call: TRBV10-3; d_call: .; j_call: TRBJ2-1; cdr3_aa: CAISEPEHGQFF; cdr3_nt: TGTGCCATCAGTGAACCGGAACATGGGCAGTTCTTC
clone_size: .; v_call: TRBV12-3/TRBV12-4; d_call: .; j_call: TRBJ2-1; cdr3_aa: CASSLQGNNEQFF; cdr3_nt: TGTGCCAGCAGTTTGCAGGGAAACAATGAGCAGTTCTTC
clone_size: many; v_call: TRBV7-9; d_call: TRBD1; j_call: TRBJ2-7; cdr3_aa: CASSPRTGTYEQYF; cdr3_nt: TGTGCCAGCAGCCCCCGGACAGGGACCTACGAGCAGTACTTC
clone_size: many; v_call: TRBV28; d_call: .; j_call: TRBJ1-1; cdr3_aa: CASSSFGYMNTEAFF; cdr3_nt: TGTGCCAGCAGTTCCTTCGGTTATATGAACACTGAAGCTTTCTTT
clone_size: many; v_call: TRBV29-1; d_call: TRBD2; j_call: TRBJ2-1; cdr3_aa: CSVVTSGRDNEQFF; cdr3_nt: TGCAGCGTAGTGACTAGCGGGAGGGACAATGAGCAGTTCTTC
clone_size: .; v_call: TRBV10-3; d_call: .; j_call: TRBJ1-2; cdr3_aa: CATLGPGAANYGYTF; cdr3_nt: TGTGCCACACTCGGCCCAGGGGCCGCGAACTATGGCTACACCTTC
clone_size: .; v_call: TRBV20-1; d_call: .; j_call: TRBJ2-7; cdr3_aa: CSARPGASPYEQYF; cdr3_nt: TGCAGTGCTAGACCAGGTGCCTCCCCCTACGAGCAGTACTTC
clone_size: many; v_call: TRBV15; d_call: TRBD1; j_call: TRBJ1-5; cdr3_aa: CATDDREIGQPQHF; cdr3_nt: TGTGCCACCGATGACAGGGAAATCGGTCAGCCCCAGCATTTT
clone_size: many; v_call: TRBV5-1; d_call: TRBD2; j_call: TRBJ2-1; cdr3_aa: CASGSGLAVYSYNEQFF; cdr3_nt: TGCGCCAGCGGTTCGGGACTAGCGGTCTACTCCTACAATGAGCAGTTCTTC
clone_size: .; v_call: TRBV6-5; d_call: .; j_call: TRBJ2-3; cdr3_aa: CASSRDPGTDTQYF; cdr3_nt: TGTGCCAGCAGCCGGGACCCCGGTACAGATACGCAGTATTTT
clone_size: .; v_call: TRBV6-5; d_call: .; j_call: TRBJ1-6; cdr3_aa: CASSYSIFSPRPLHF; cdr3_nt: TGTGCCAGCAGTTACTCGATATTCTCGCCTCGGCCCCTCCACTTT
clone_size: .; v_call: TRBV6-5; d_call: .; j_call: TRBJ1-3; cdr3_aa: CASSYEAAGNTIYF; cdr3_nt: TGTGCCAGCAGTTACGAGGCAGCTGGAAACACCATATATTTT
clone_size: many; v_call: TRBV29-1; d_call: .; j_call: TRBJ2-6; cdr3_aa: CSVSHGGLSSGANVLTF; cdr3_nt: TGCAGCGTCTCTCATGGGGGCCTCAGCTCTGGGGCCAACGTCCTGACTTTC
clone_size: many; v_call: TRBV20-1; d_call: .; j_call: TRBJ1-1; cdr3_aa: CSAAGMNTEAFF; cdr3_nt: TGCAGTGCTGCTGGAATGAACACTGAAGCTTTCTTT
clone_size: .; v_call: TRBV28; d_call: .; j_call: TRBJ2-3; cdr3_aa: CASSLLVADTQYF; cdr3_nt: TGTGCCAGCAGTTTATTGGTTGCCGATACGCAGTATTTT
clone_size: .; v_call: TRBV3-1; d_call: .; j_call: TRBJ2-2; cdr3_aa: CASSGGGSGELFF; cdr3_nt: TGTGCCAGCAGCGGGGGTGGCTCCGGGGAGCTGTTTTTT
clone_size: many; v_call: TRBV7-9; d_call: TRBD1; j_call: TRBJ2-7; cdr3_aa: CASSAGQGLSYEQYF; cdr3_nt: TGTGCCAGCAGCGCTGGACAGGGACTCTCCTACGAGCAGTACTTC
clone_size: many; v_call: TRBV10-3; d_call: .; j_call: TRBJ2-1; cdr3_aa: CAISGGTVTYNEQFF; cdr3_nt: TGTGCCATCAGTGGCGGGACAGTGACCTACAATGAGCAGTTCTTC
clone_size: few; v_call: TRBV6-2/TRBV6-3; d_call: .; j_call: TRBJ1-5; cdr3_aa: CASSYTWQPQHF; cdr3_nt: TGTGCCAGCAGTTACACTTGGCAGCCCCAGCATTTT
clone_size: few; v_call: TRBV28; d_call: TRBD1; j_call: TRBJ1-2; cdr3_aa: CASKTGPYGYTF; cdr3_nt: TGTGCCAGCAAGACAGGGCCCTATGGCTACACCTTC
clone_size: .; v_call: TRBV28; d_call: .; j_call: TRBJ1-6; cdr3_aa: CASRGVNQSPLHF; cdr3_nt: TGTGCCAGCAGGGGGGTTAATCAGTCACCCCTCCACTTT
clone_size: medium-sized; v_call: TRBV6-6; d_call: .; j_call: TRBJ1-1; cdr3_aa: CASSSPPGARTEAFF; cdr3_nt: TGTGCCAGCAGTTCTCCGCCTGGGGCTAGGACTGAAGCTTTCTTT
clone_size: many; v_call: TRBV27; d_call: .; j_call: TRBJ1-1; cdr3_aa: CASSFNEDLNTEAFF; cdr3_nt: TGTGCCAGCAGTTTTAATGAGGACCTGAACACTGAAGCTTTCTTT
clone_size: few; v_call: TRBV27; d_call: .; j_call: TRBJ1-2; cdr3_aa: CASGTYYGYTF; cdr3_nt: TGTGCCAGCGGGACTTACTATGGCTACACCTTC
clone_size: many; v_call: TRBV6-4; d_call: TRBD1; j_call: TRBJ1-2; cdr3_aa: CASGPNPGQFLGYTF; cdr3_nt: TGTGCCAGCGGTCCGAACCCGGGACAGTTTTTAGGCTACACCTTC
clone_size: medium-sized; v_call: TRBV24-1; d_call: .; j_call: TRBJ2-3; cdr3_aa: CATAEPGMVGTDTQYF; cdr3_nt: TGTGCCACCGCAGAGCCTGGTATGGTTGGAACAGATACGCAGTATTTT
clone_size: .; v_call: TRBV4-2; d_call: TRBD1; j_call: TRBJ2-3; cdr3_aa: CASSNHRLQGATDTQYF; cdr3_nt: TGTGCCAGCAGCAACCACCGGCTTCAGGGGGCCACAGATACGCAGTATTTT
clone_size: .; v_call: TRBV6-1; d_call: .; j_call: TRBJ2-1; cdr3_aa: CASSPRLAASSYNEQFF; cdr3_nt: TGTGCCAGCAGTCCCCGGTTAGCGGCGAGCTCCTACAATGAGCAGTTCTTC
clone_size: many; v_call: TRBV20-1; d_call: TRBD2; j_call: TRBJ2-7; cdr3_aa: CSVAGGYEQYF; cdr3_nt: TGCAGTGTCGCGGGAGGCTACGAGCAGTACTTC
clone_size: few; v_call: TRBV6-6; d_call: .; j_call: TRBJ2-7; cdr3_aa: CASSPDRLFSYEQYF; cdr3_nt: TGTGCCAGCAGCCCCGACAGGTTGTTCTCCTACGAGCAGTACTTC
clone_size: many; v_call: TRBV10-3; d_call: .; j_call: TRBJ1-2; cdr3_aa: CAISGPGSYGYTF; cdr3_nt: TGTGCCATCAGTGGACCCGGGTCCTACGGCTACACCTTC
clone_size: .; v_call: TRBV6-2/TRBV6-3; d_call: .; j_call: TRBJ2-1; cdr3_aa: CASSYSWGGENEQFF; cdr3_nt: TGTGCCAGCAGTTACTCGTGGGGGGGCGAAAATGAGCAGTTCTTC
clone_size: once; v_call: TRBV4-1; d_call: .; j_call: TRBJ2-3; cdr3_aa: CASRRRRGEGGTDTQYF; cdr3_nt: TGCGCCAGCAGGCGTCGAAGGGGGGAAGGGGGCACAGATACGCAGTATTTT
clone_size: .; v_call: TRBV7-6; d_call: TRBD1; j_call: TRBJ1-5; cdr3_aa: CASSAYRGQPQHF; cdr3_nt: TGTGCCAGCAGCGCCTACAGGGGTCAGCCCCAGCATTTT
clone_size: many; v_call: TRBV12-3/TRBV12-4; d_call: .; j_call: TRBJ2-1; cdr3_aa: CASSLTTYNEQFF; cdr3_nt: TGTGCCAGCAGTTTAACAACCTACAATGAGCAGTTCTTC
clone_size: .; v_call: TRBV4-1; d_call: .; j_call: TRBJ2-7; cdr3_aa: CASSQDGIGSYEQYF; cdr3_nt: TGCGCCAGCAGCCAAGACGGGATCGGCTCGTACGAGCAGTACTTC
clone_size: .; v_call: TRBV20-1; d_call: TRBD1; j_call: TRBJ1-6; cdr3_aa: CSASITGGISPLHF; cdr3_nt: TGCAGTGCTAGTATTACAGGGGGCATTTCACCCCTCCACTTT
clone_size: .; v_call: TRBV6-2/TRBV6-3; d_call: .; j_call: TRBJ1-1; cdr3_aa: CASSYILNTEAFF; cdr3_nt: TGTGCCAGCAGTTACATACTAAACACTGAAGCTTTCTTT
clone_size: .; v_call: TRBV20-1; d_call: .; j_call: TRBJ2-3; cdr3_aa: CSANERNTDTQYF; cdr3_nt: TGCAGTGCTAACGAGCGGAACACAGATACGCAGTATTTT
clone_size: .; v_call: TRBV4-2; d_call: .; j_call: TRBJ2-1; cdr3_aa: CASSQAGVSYNEQFF; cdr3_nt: TGTGCCAGCAGCCAAGCCGGTGTCTCCTACAATGAGCAGTTCTTC
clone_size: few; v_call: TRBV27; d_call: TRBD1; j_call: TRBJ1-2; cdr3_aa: CASLPNRDRINYGYTF; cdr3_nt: TGTGCCAGCCTTCCGAACCGGGACAGGATAAACTATGGCTACACCTTC
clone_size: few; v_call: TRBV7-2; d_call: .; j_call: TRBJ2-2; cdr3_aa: CASSLIVSSNTGELFF; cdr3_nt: TGTGCCAGCAGCTTAATCGTTAGCTCGAACACCGGGGAGCTGTTTTTT
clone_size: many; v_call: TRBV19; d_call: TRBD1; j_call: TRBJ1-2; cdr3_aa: CASYKSGGYGYTF; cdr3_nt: TGTGCCTCCTACAAATCAGGGGGCTATGGCTACACCTTC
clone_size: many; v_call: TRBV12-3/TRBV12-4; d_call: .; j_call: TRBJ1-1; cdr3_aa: CASSLAGIGPTEAFF; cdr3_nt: TGTGCCAGCAGTTTAGCCGGGATAGGGCCCACTGAAGCTTTCTTT
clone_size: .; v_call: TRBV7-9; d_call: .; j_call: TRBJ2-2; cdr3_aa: CASSTYSAGELFF; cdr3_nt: TGTGCCAGCAGCACATACAGTGCCGGGGAGCTGTTTTTT
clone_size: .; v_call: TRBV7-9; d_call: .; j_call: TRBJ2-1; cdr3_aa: CASSPPFRAGSYNEQFF; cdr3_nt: TGTGCCAGCAGCCCTCCCTTCCGGGCGGGCTCCTACAATGAGCAGTTCTTC
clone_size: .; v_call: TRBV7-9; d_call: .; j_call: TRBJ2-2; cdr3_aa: CVSSLGGDSPRTGELFF; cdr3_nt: TGTGTCAGCAGCTTAGGCGGGGACAGTCCGCGGACCGGGGAGCTGTTTTTT
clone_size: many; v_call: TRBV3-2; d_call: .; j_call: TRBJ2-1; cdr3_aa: CASSQGTSGTSYNEQFF; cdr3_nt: TGTGCCAGCAGCCAAGGGACTAGCGGGACCTCCTACAATGAGCAGTTCTTC
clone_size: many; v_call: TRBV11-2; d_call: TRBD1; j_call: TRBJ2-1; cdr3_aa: CASSQGQGTHNEQFF; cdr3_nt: TGTGCCAGCAGCCAGGGACAGGGAACACACAATGAGCAGTTCTTC
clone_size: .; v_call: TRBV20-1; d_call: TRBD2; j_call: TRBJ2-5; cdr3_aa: CSAREIGRDWETQYF; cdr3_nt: TGCAGTGCTAGAGAGATTGGGAGGGATTGGGAGACCCAGTACTTC
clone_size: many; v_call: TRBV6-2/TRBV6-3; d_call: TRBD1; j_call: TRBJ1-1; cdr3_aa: CASSSGQGLTEAFF; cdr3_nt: TGTGCCAGCAGCTCTGGACAGGGGCTCACTGAAGCTTTCTTT
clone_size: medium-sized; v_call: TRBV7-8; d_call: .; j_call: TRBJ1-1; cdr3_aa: CASSLVWGTEAFF; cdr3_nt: TGTGCCAGCAGCTTAGTCTGGGGCACTGAAGCTTTCTTT